Each of the 11 T cell receptor beta chains below was sequenced from the same sample in a study of glioma-infiltrating T cells. The iRepertoire nested amplicon-rescue multiplex PCR amplified TCR alpha and beta CDR3s from RNA. TCRdb re-called the multiplex PCR reads with MiXCR, one entry per CDR3 protein. The data hold approximately 400,000 distinct CDR3 sequences, with 35% to 45% observed a single time. Source material: glioma tissue, nonneoplastic brain tissue, or PBMCs (not recorded which). Receptors were obtained from a human donor with low-grade glioma or glioblastoma, undergoing nonglioma brain surgery, or in good health (not recorded which).

With regard to this clonotype: A much larger clone lies one base from this, so it may be a read error. J is TRBJ2-1 and V is TRBV6-2 or TRBV6-3, with 8 bases matching TRBD2. Germline V gene data show CDR1 as MNHEY and CDR2 as SVGEGT. This CDR3 spans 15 amino acids. CDR3 nucleotides: TGTGCCAGCCTGTTTGGGACTAGTAAGTCGAATGAGAAGTTCTTC. Its protein is CASLFGTSKSNEKFF.

The table lists this clonotype with many counts. The V gene is TRBV6-1, the J gene TRBJ1-2, with D hard to call. The V end lost 3 bases, the J end lost 8 bases, and 13 bases lay between the germline ends. Germline V lookup: CDR1 MNHNS, CDR2 SASEGT. The CDR3 is 13 amino acids. CDR3 in amino acids: CASSDGRHRGYTF. CDR3 sequence (DNA): TGTGCCAGCAGTGATGGTCGACATCGAGGCTACACCTTC.

Comments on this clonotype: A read error is possible here, since a much larger clone lies one base away. This sequence joins TRBV6-2 or TRBV6-3 and TRBJ2-3; 7 bases are shared with TRBD2. Per the germline V gene, CDR1 is MNHEY and CDR2 is SVGEGT. The V and J ends lost 2 bases and 5 bases, in that order; junction bases with no gene match: 7. The CDR3 consists of 15 residues. CDR3 amino acids: CASSYGGSTRDTQYF. The CDR3 coding sequence is TGTGCCAGCAGTTACGGCGGGAGTACCCGAGATACGCAGTATTTT.

This clonotype was found once. At one boundary the junction diverges from the germline segment, which might be a read error. As DNA, the CDR3 is TGTGCCAGCAGGGATGGCGCTTCCTCTAATCAGCCACAGCATTTT. This codes for CASRDGASSNQPQHF. The V gene is TRBV6-4, the J gene TRBJ1-5; D remains ambiguous. Per germline, CDR1 MRHNA and CDR2 SNTAGT. This CDR3 is built from 15 residues.

Ten or more counts support this clonotype. The gene calls are TRBV27 and TRBJ1-1; no clear D. V was pared by 5 bases and J by 0 bases, with 13 bases between. The germline gives CDR1 MNHEY, CDR2 SMNVEV (reference sequence). This CDR3 contains 15 residues. CDR3 DNA sequence: TGTGCCAGCAGTACAAATACCAGGCTGAACACTGAAGCTTTCTTT. Encoded protein: CASSTNTRLNTEAFF.

Comments on this clonotype: The germline gene is not matched at one end of the junction; a read error may be the cause. V usage is TRBV19 and J usage is TRBJ1-5; maybe TRBD1 (6 bases). The CDR3 sequence is 13 residues long. Germline V CDR1 and CDR2: LNHDA, SQIVND (reference sequence). CDR3: CASRGHPDQPQHF. CDR3 DNA: TGTGCCAGTAGGGGACATCCCGATCAGCCCCAGCATTTC.

This clonotype turned up a few times. The rearrangement uses TRBV15 and TRBJ2-7; TRBD1 matches at 9 bases. This CDR3 region has 14 residues. Germline CDR1 reads LNHNV; CDR2 reads YYDKDF (reference sequence). J lost 3 bases, V lost 3 bases, and 3 bases had no gene match. In DNA, the CDR3 is TGTGCCACCAGCAGCGGGACAGGGCTCTACGAGCAGTACTTC. Its translation: CATSSGTGLYEQYF.

Many counts were recorded for this clonotype. This rearrangement joins TRBV6-1 to TRBJ1-1, with D maybe TRBD1 (5 bases). CDR1 MNHNS and CDR2 SASEGT come from the germline V gene. The CDR3 has 16 amino acids. The ends were cut back, 6 bases at V and 6 bases at J, with 23 bases in the middle. CDR3 protein: CASRVTPRAGTAEAFF. The CDR3 region has the DNA TGTGCCAGCAGAGTTACCCCCCGGGCAGGGACGGCTGAAGCTTTCTTT.

This clonotype has only a few counts. V and J are TRBV4-3 and TRBJ2-5; D not resolved. This CDR3 is built from 15 residues. Between the trimmed V and J ends, which lost 1 base and 5 bases, there was a span of 14 bases. Looked up from germline, CDR1 is LGHNA and CDR2 is YSLEER. The CDR3 bases are TGCGCCAGCAGCCAAGGACCCCCCCCCGGGGAGACCCAGTACTTC. It is translated as CASSQGPPPGETQYF.

With regard to this clonotype: In this CDR3 the conserved last residue, phenylalanine or tryptophan, is missing, so a read error is likely. The chain couples TRBV20-1 to TRBJ2-1; 9 bases are a match to TRBD1. The trim removed 5 bases at V and 9 bases at J, leaving 8 bases unmatched. The CDR3 consists of 13 residues. Germline CDR1 and CDR2: DFQATT and SNEGSKA (reference sequence). This CDR3 reads CSAHQTGGGEQFL. The CDR3 region has the DNA TGCAGTGCTCATCAAACAGGGGGCGGTGAGCAGTTCCTC.

The rearrangement links TRBV29-1 to TRBJ1-1, with D uncertain. The CDR3 has 12 amino acids. Looked up from germline, CDR1 is SQVTM and CDR2 is ANQGSEA. V was shortened by 3 bases and J by 1 base, with 6 bases between the two germline ends. Here the CDR3 reads CSVDVTNTEAFF. The CDR3, as DNA: TGCAGCGTTGATGTTACGAACACTGAAGCTTTCTTT.